This entry describes one T cell receptor beta chain. Its target is not known. Germline V gene data show CDR1 as GTSNPN and CDR2 as SVGIG (reference sequence). V was pared by 1 base and J by 3 bases, with 6 bases between. There are 12 residues in the CDR3. This entry belongs to a study of CD8+ T cells in alopecia areata. Study information: Tofacitinib dosing lasted 6 to 18 months, which was then followed by 6 months off drug.

RNA, once extracted, was reverse transcribed into cDNA for use as the sequencing template. Profiling relied on immunoSEQ multiplex PCR, and the TCRdb table lists in-frame clones only, not all of them. The profile covers fewer than 350,000 clones, with roughly 50% appearing a single time and around 1.8% taken by the ten largest. Points from the study as a whole: With patients, TCR sharing proved less clear than in mice, a difference possibly related to HLA. Among the cells sequenced in scalp samples are also the resident alphabeta T cells of normal skin.

Noted treatment: oral pan-JAK inhibitor, 5-10 mg twice daily. This TCR derives from a human donor with alopecia areata. The sample here was CD4+ T cells sorted from blood, taken at week 24, from a patient treated with tofacitinib. The chain recombines TRBV30 with TRBJ1-1, with TRBD1 as a possible D gene (6 bases). CDR3 region: CAWSGQDTEAFF. Here the CDR3 DNA reads TGTGCCTGGAGTGGACAGGACACTGAAGCTTTCTTT.